This entry lists 23 T cell receptor beta chains sequenced from one sample in a study of T-cell memory formation after mild COVID-19. MiXCR was run by TCRdb on the 5' RACE reads, yielding one entry per CDR3 protein. The sample carries some 150,000 distinct CDR3 sequences, around 14% recorded once. Source material: PBMCs or a T cell subset sorted from them (not recorded which). The receptors originated from an adult woman who had mild COVID-19 (a few samples of this study predate the infection). Cell type and time point are not known.

The sample holds a few counts of this clonotype. The chain employs TRBV6-5 and TRBJ2-1; D might be TRBD2 (6 bases). Germline CDR1 reads MNHEY; CDR2 reads SVGAGI. The CDR3 extends over 13 amino acids. The ends were cut back, 10 bases at V and 3 bases at J, with 13 bases in the middle. This CDR3 reads CATCAGYYNEQFF. In DNA form, the CDR3 reads TGTGCCACCTGTGCGGGGTACTACAATGAGCAGTTCTTC.

This chain connects TRBV29-1 to TRBJ2-7; D is unclear. The CDR3 runs 14 residues. V dropped 4 bases and J dropped 0 bases, with 13 bases sitting between them. Germline loops: CDR1 SQVTM, CDR2 ANQGSEA. In nucleotides, the CDR3 is TGCAGCGTTGTTGACGGGCGGAACTCCTACGAGCAGTACTTC. It specifies CSVVDGRNSYEQYF.

This clonotype came up many times. The gene calls are TRBV7-2 and TRBJ2-3, with TRBD1 as a possible D gene (6 bases). Germline values: CDR1 SGHTA, CDR2 FQGNSA. CDR3 length: 13 amino acids. Trimming pared 4 bases from V and 1 base from J, leaving 6 bases between. The CDR3 nucleotides read TGTGCCAGCAGCTGGACAGGCACAGATACGCAGTATTTT. It encodes CASSWTGTDTQYF.

The chain is built from TRBV29-1 and TRBJ2-1; 9 bases fit TRBD2. The germline gives CDR1 SQVTM, CDR2 ANQGSEA. The CDR3 contains 13 residues. V gave up 2 bases and J gave up 11 bases; unmatched junction bases: 7. The CDR3 spells CSVEKGSGRKQFF. The DNA for the CDR3 is TGCAGCGTTGAAAAAGGCAGCGGGAGGAAGCAGTTCTTC.

This clonotype has only a few counts. This sequence joins TRBV5-1 and TRBJ1-2, with a weak D call TRBD1 (6 bases). The CDR3 covers 14 residues. The germline CDR1 and CDR2 sequences are SGHRS and YFSETQ. Trimming removed 2 bases at V and 2 bases at J, with 10 bases between. Here the CDR3 reads CASSLGGPNYGYTF. CDR3 nucleotide sequence: TGCGCCAGCAGCTTAGGGGGACCAAACTATGGCTACACCTTC.

This chain links TRBV15 with TRBJ2-3, with D perhaps matching TRBD2 (7 bases). The germline V gene encodes CDR1 LNHNV and CDR2 YYDKDF (reference sequence). Deletions cut 0 bases from V and 3 bases from J, with 16 bases between. This CDR3 is built from 17 residues. The DNA of the CDR3 is TGTGCCACCAGCAGAGATGAGTCGGGGGGCATTACAGATACGCAGTATTTT. Translating gives CATSRDESGGITDTQYF. The complete variable domain, with remaining parts taken from reference TRBV15 and TRBJ2-3, reads DAMVIQNPRYQVTQFGKPVTLSCSQTLNHNVMYWYQQKSSQAPKLLFHYYDKDFNNEADTPDNFQSRRPNTSFCFLDIRSPGLGDTAMYLCATSRDESGGITDTQYFGPGTRLTVL.

This clonotype was seen a few times. The chain uses TRBV6-6 and TRBJ2-7; TRBD1 matches at 8 bases. There are 16 residues in the CDR3. Trimming removed 2 bases from V and 2 bases from J; junction bases left unmatched: 8. Germline lookup yields CDR1 MNHNY and CDR2 SVGAGI (reference sequence). This chain's CDR3 is CASSYPRQGRPYEQYF. DNA of the CDR3: TGTGCCAGCAGTTACCCCCGACAGGGGCGACCCTACGAGCAGTACTTC.

This clonotype was seen repeatedly, ten times or more. The V gene is TRBV29-1, the J gene TRBJ2-5, with TRBD2 matching 14 bases. Germline loops: CDR1 SQVTM, CDR2 ANQGSEA. With V trimmed by 6 bases and J by 4 bases, 13 bases remained unmatched. This CDR3 has 17 residues. CDR3 nucleotides: TGCAGCGTCGGGACTAGCGGGAGAATGTGGGCGGGAGAGACCCAGTACTTC. As protein: CSVGTSGRMWAGETQYF.

This clonotype was detected only a few times. The V call is TRBV4-1, the J call TRBJ1-1, with D maybe TRBD1 (6 bases). V was shortened by 0 bases and J by 6 bases, with 14 bases between the two germline ends. CDR1 and CDR2 (germline): MGHRA, YSYEKL. This CDR3 has 15 residues. The CDR3 loop reads CASSQDGQPGSEAFF. CDR3 nucleotide sequence: TGCGCCAGCAGCCAAGATGGACAGCCGGGGTCTGAAGCTTTCTTT.

The rearrangement uses TRBV12-3 or TRBV12-4 and TRBJ1-3; D perhaps matches TRBD1 (6 bases). Deletions cut 3 bases from V and 7 bases from J, with 10 bases between. This CDR3 is built from 13 residues. CDR3: CASSFGGLNTIYF. The CDR3 DNA sequence: TGTGCCAGCAGTTTCGGGGGGCTGAACACCATATATTTT.

This clonotype was detected a few times. This sequence joins TRBV6-1 and TRBJ1-2, with 7 bases that match TRBD1. V lost 2 bases to trimming and J lost 5 bases; unmatched junction nucleotides: 5. CDR3 length equals 14 residues. Germline V gene lookup returns CDR1 MNHNS and CDR2 SASEGT. This CDR3 is CASSELGTEYGYTF. CDR3 DNA sequence: TGTGCCAGCAGTGAACTAGGGACAGAGTATGGCTACACCTTC.

This clonotype was seen a few times. The chain is built from TRBV19 and TRBJ2-3; no clear D. The CDR3 length is 13 residues. The ends were cut back, 3 bases at V and 4 bases at J, with 8 bases in the middle. CDR1 and CDR2 from the germline V gene are LNHDA and SQIVND (reference sequence). CDR3 residues: CASSILGPDTQYF. CDR3 DNA sequence: TGTGCCAGTAGTATTCTTGGGCCAGATACGCAGTATTTT. The complete variable domain, with remaining parts taken from reference TRBV19 and TRBJ2-3, reads DGGITQSPKYLFRKEGQNVTLSCEQNLNHDAMYWYRQDPGQGLRLIYYSQIVNDFQKGDIAEGYSVSREKKESFPLTVTSAQKNPTAFYLCASSILGPDTQYFGPGTRLTVL.

The chain joins TRBV19 to TRBJ2-1; 8 bases are shared with TRBD2. CDR1 and CDR2 from the germline V gene are LNHDA and SQIVND (reference sequence). V lost 1 base and J lost 5; bases outside the gene matches: 4. CDR3 length: 15 residues. CDR3 sequence reads: CASSIAGTRHNEQFF. The CDR3, as DNA: TGTGCCAGTAGTATAGCAGGGACTAGACACAATGAGCAGTTCTTC.

The genes are TRBV18 and TRBJ2-1; D is undetermined. The CDR3 sequence is 12 residues long. The V and J ends lost 4 bases and 8 bases respectively, with 9 bases between them. Germline V gene sequence: CDR1 KGHSH, CDR2 LQKENI. The DNA for the CDR3 is TGTGCCAGCTCACGCGCCGGTTATGAGCAGTTCTTC. As protein: CASSRAGYEQFF. Drawing the rest from reference TRBV18 and TRBJ2-1, the complete variable domain is NAGVMQNPRHLVRRRGQEARLRCSPMKGHSHVYWYRQLPEEGLKFMVYLQKENIIDESGMPKERFSAEFPKEGPSILRIQQVVRGDSAAYFCASSRAGYEQFFGPGTRLTVL.

The chain links TRBV11-2 to TRBJ2-5; D is ambiguous. Germline loops: CDR1 SGHAT, CDR2 FQNNGV. The CDR3 has 13 amino acids. Trimming left V 5 bases short and J 5 bases short, with 12 bases between. This CDR3 is CASSVGRGETQYF. CDR3 DNA sequence: TGTGCCAGCAGCGTCGGACGTGGGGAGACCCAGTACTTC.

In its sample, this clonotype was seen many times. The chain employs TRBV7-2 and TRBJ2-2, with 8 nucleotides matching TRBD1. Germline lookup yields CDR1 SGHTA and CDR2 FQGNSA. Germline trimming cut 6 bases from V and 7 bases from J; bases unmatched to any gene: 19. The CDR3 covers 18 residues. This chain's CDR3 is CASRLTASGTGYGGELFF. CDR3 DNA sequence: TGTGCCAGCAGATTGACCGCTTCCGGGACAGGTTATGGCGGGGAGCTGTTTTTT.

This clonotype was recorded a few times. The gene calls are TRBV6-5 and TRBJ1-5, with D possibly being TRBD1 (5 bases). V shed 5 bases and J shed 4 bases, with 9 bases lying between them. The CDR3 length is 13 residues. Looked up from germline, CDR1 is MNHEY and CDR2 is SVGAGI. The CDR3 nucleotides read TGTGCCAGCAGTACCTCAGGGAATCAGCCCCAGCATTTT. Translating gives CASSTSGNQPQHF.

CDR3 in amino acids: CASSPLERGGELFF. The DNA for the CDR3 is TGCGCCAGCAGCCCCTTGGAACGGGGCGGGGAGCTGTTTTTT. The chain uses TRBV4-1 and TRBJ2-2, with D perhaps TRBD2 (5 bases). V was trimmed by 4 bases and J by 7 bases, leaving 13 bases between them. This CDR3 has 14 amino acids. CDR1 and CDR2 (germline): MGHRA, YSYEKL.

The genes are TRBV30 and TRBJ1-5, with TRBD1 as a possible D gene (5 bases). This CDR3 is 14 amino acids long. Germline CDR1 is GTSNPN and CDR2 is SVGIG (reference sequence). Trimming took off 3 bases at V and 6 bases at J, with 15 bases between the two ends. Here the CDR3 reads CAWRTPGGTQPQHF. The CDR3, as DNA: TGTGCCTGGAGGACCCCGGGGGGGACTCAGCCCCAGCATTTT.

This rearrangement joins TRBV10-3 to TRBJ1-3, with 7 nucleotides matching TRBD1. The CDR3 consists of 16 residues. The germline V gene has CDR1 ENHRY and CDR2 SYGVKD. With 6 bases clipped from V and 0 bases from J, the junction kept 8 bases outside the gene matches. The CDR3 is CAIRGSQGSSGNTIYF. DNA for the CDR3: TGTGCCATCAGGGGGTCACAGGGGTCCTCTGGAAACACCATATATTTT.

This clonotype came up a few times. The V call is TRBV6-5, the J call TRBJ2-7, with D unclear. The CDR3 covers 13 residues. V dropped 0 bases and J dropped 4 bases, with 7 bases sitting between them. The germline V gene encodes CDR1 MNHEY and CDR2 SVGAGI. The CDR3 here is CASSYSLGYEQYF. Here the CDR3 DNA reads TGTGCCAGCAGTTACTCGTTGGGTTACGAGCAGTACTTC.

This clonotype was seen more than once but under ten times. This chain joins TRBV7-8 and TRBJ1-1; TRBD1 aligns across 7 bases. The J segment lost 0 bases and the V segment lost 1 base, leaving 17 bases of the junction unmatched. Germline-derived CDR1 and CDR2 are SGHVS and FQNEAQ. The CDR3 is 20 residues long. This CDR3 is CASSLVGRGYTSNLNTEAFF. The CDR3 coding sequence is TGTGCCAGCAGCTTAGTCGGCAGGGGGTATACTTCGAACTTGAACACTGAAGCTTTCTTT.

The chain employs TRBV27 and TRBJ2-7; D is undetermined. The CDR3 loop spans 13 amino acids. The V gene's germline CDR1 is MNHEY and CDR2 SMNVEV (reference sequence). V shed 3 bases and J shed 0 bases, with 6 bases lying between them. The CDR3 region is CASSFFSSYEQYF. Written as DNA, the CDR3 is TGTGCCAGCAGTTTCTTCAGCTCCTACGAGCAGTACTTC.